The 5 T cell receptor beta chains in this list originate from one sample, sequenced in a study of blood T cell repertoires in COVID-19. TCRdb's table, derived via immunoSEQ multiplex PCR, lists solely in-frame clones and lacks some. The table has 390,000 or so clones, around 87% seen once; the top ten hold 10%. What was sequenced was peripheral blood. The receptors derive from a woman under 40 with COVID-19, enrolled during active disease.

This chain uses TRBV27 with TRBJ2-7; 9 nucleotides match TRBD2. Germline CDR1 is MNHEY and CDR2 is SMNVEV (reference sequence). After removal of 3 bases from V and 7 bases from J, the junction contained 4 bases not matched to a gene. This CDR3 region has 13 residues. The CDR3 loop is CASSFGREGEQYF. Written as DNA, the CDR3 is TGTGCCAGCAGTTTCGGGCGGGAGGGAGAGCAGTACTTC.

The J gene is TRBJ2-1, the V gene TRBV28; 11 bases fit TRBD2. J was trimmed by 6 bases and V by 7 bases; bases with no gene match: 8. The CDR3 is 15 residues long. Germline CDR1 and CDR2: MDHEN and SYDVKM. This CDR3 is CASKLALAGVNEQFF. Here the CDR3 DNA reads TGTGCCAGCAAACTGGCACTAGCGGGAGTCAATGAGCAGTTCTTC.

The chain employs TRBV28 and TRBJ1-1; D is unresolved. Germline CDR1 is MDHEN and CDR2 is SYDVKM. V lost 1 base to trimming and J lost 5 bases, with 8 bases between them. CDR3 length: 13 residues. As DNA, the CDR3 is TGTGCCAGCAGTTTATTCGGAGGGACTGAAGCTTTCTTT. Translated: CASSLFGGTEAFF.

This chain uses TRBV5-1 with TRBJ2-1, with 14 bases fitting TRBD2. The CDR3 is 18 amino acids. Germline-derived CDR1 and CDR2 are SGHRS and YFSETQ. V was clipped by 3 bases and J by 1 base; unmatched bases: 6. The CDR3 is CASSSGLAGDGSYNEQFF. Written as DNA, the CDR3 is TGCGCCAGCAGCTCGGGACTAGCGGGAGATGGGTCCTACAATGAGCAGTTCTTC. The variable domain in full, completed from reference TRBV5-1 and TRBJ2-1, reads KAGVTQTPRYLIKTRGQQVTLSCSPISGHRSVSWYQQTPGQGLQFLFEYFSETQRNKGNFPGRFSGRQFSNSRSEMNVSTLELGDSALYLCASSSGLAGDGSYNEQFFGPGTRLTVL.

DNA for the CDR3: TGTGCCAGCAGCCCAATGACAGATAACTATGGCTACACCTTC. Its protein is CASSPMTDNYGYTF. The chain uses TRBV7-9 and TRBJ1-2; a weak D match, TRBD1 (5 bases). Germline CDR1 and CDR2: SEHNR and FQNEAQ (reference sequence). Trimming pared 5 bases from V and 1 base from J, leaving 11 bases between. The CDR3 extends over 14 amino acids.